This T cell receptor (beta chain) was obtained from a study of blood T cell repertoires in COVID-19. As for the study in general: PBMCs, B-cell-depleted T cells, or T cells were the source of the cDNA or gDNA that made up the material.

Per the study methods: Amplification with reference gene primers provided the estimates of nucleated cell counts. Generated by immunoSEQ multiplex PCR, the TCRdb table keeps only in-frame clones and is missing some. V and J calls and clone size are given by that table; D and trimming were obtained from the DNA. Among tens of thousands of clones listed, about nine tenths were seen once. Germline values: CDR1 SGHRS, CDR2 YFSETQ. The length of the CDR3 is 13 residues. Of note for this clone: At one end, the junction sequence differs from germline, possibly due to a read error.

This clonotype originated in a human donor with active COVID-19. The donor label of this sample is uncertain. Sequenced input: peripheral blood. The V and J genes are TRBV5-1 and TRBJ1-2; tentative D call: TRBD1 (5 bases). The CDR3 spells CASSLAETESYSF. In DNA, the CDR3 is TGCGCCAGCAGCTTGGCCGAGACAGAATCTTATTCCTTC.